Listed here are 16 T cell receptor beta chains from one sample, sequenced in a study of monozygotic twins with cystic fibrosis. Sequenced by immunoSEQ multiplex PCR; TCRdb stores in-frame clones only, minus some. The sample contains 12,000 to 15,000 clones, approximately 98% of which appear only once. The sequencing input was blood. These receptors originate from a girl between 2 and 10 years old with cystic fibrosis.

The chain has TRBV5-4 and TRBJ1-2; D is unresolved. V was clipped by 5 bases and J by 6 bases, with 14 bases between them. The germline V gene has CDR1 SGHNT and CDR2 YYREEE (reference sequence). This CDR3 spans 13 amino acids. The CDR3, as DNA: TGTGCCAGCAGTCGGGTGGAGCGGAATGGCTACACCTTC. This sequence encodes CASSRVERNGYTF.

This chain connects TRBV7-2 to TRBJ2-7, with D maybe TRBD2 (5 bases). The germline V gene encodes CDR1 SGHTA and CDR2 FQGNSA. The ends were cut back, 5 bases at V and 5 bases at J, with 19 bases in the middle. The CDR3 has 15 residues. The CDR3 is CASSPGFSSGNEQYF. The DNA for the CDR3 is TGTGCCAGCAGCCCGGGGTTCTCTTCGGGCAACGAGCAGTACTTC.

J is TRBJ2-4 and V is TRBV13; 9 bases align to TRBD2. The CDR3 consists of 20 residues. Trimming at V came to 4 bases and at J to 1 base, leaving 17 bases not matched to a gene. Germline CDR1 reads PRHDT; CDR2 reads FYEKMQ (reference sequence). The CDR3 region is CASSSRSAGGRGTAKNIQYF. CDR3 DNA: TGTGCCAGCAGCTCGAGATCAGCGGGAGGTAGAGGTACGGCCAAAAACATTCAGTACTTC.

This clone was recorded only once. V is TRBV5-4 and J is TRBJ2-2, with 11 nucleotides matching TRBD2. Trimming at V came to 4 bases and at J to 1 base, leaving 3 bases not matched to a gene. This CDR3 region has 16 residues. Germline-derived CDR1 and CDR2 are SGHNT and YYREEE (reference sequence). The CDR3 is CASSTLAGGNTGELFF. The CDR3 DNA reads as TGTGCCAGCAGCACCCTAGCGGGAGGGAACACCGGGGAGCTGTTTTTT.

The V call is TRBV7-8, the J call TRBJ2-2, with 8 nucleotides matching TRBD2. This CDR3 contains 21 residues. V lost 5 bases to trimming and J lost 4 bases; unmatched junction nucleotides: 24. Per germline, CDR1 SGHVS and CDR2 FQNEAQ. The chain's CDR3 is CASSPSLDPVPGLVGTGELFF. In nucleotides, the CDR3 is TGTGCCAGCAGCCCGAGCCTTGACCCCGTTCCGGGACTAGTTGGCACCGGGGAGCTGTTTTTT. The full variable domain, with the rest looked up from reference TRBV7-8 and TRBJ2-2, is GAGVSQSPRYKVAKRGQDVALRCDPISGHVSLFWYQQALGQGPEFLTYFQNEAQLDKSGLPSDRFFAERPEGSVSTLKIQRTQQEDSAVYLCASSPSLDPVPGLVGTGELFFGEGSRLTVL.

The CDR3 DNA sequence: TGTGCCAGCAGCTTTGGGCAGGGATCCTACAATGAGCAGTTCTTC. This codes for CASSFGQGSYNEQFF. V usage is TRBV7-9 and J usage is TRBJ2-1; weak D call: TRBD1 (5 bases). Trimming shortened V by 3 bases and J by 1 base, and 10 bases separated the two germline ends. Germline V CDR1 and CDR2: SEHNR, FQNEAQ (reference sequence). This CDR3 region has 15 residues.

This clone occurred a few times. The rearrangement joins TRBV18 to TRBJ2-7, with TRBD1 matching over 7 bases. The trim removed 5 bases at V and 4 bases at J, leaving 14 bases unmatched. Germline CDR1 is KGHSH and CDR2 is LQKENI. The CDR3 covers 16 residues. The CDR3 bases are TGTGCCAGCTCAGAATACCGGGACAGATTACTTTACGAGCAGTACTTC. It is translated as CASSEYRDRLLYEQYF.

This sequence joins TRBV19 and TRBJ1-5, with TRBD1 matching over 7 bases. V shed 3 bases and J 2 bases; nucleotides not matched to a gene: 7. The CDR3 totals 16 residues. Germline loops: CDR1 LNHDA, CDR2 SQIVND (reference sequence). The CDR3 coding sequence is TGTGCCAGTAGTATCCCCCGAGGGGGCGGCAATCAGCCCCAGCATTTT. Protein product: CASSIPRGGGNQPQHF.

The rearrangement uses TRBV9 and TRBJ1-5, with a weak D call TRBD1 (6 bases). Germline V CDR1 and CDR2: SGDLS, YYNGEE. The V gene lost 4 bases and the J gene lost 7 bases, with 12 bases spanning the gap. This CDR3 is built from 13 residues. CDR3 sequence (DNA): TGTGCCAGCAGCTTGGGGGGGGCCCAGCCCCAGCATTTT. It translates to CASSLGGAQPQHF.

The V call is TRBV7-2, the J call TRBJ2-7, with 8 bases identical to TRBD2. The CDR3 has 16 residues. In germline, CDR1 is SGHTA, CDR2 FQGNSA. V lost 1 base, J lost 0 bases, and 5 bases stayed unmatched. As DNA, the CDR3 is TGTGCCAGCAGCTTAGAAGGGAGCGGGAGCTCCTACGAGCAGTACTTC. Translating gives CASSLEGSGSSYEQYF.

The chain links TRBV6-5 to TRBJ1-5, with D perhaps TRBD1 (5 bases). This CDR3 is 14 amino acids long. Germline V gives CDR1 MNHEY, CDR2 SVGAGI. Trimming took off 4 bases at V and 2 bases at J, with 9 bases between the two ends. CDR3 residues: CASSSGHRNQPQHF. The DNA for the CDR3 is TGTGCCAGCAGTTCTGGACACCGCAATCAGCCCCAGCATTTT.

The CDR3: CAWRPWSMTGAGELFF. CDR3 bases: TGTGCCTGGAGACCTTGGAGCATGACGGGGGCCGGGGAGCTGTTTTTT. V usage is TRBV30 and J usage is TRBJ2-2; D is perhaps TRBD2 (6 bases). CDR3 length: 16 amino acids. CDR1 is GTSNPN and CDR2 is SVGIG in the germline V gene (reference sequence). V was cut by 3 bases and J by 6 bases, with 20 bases left in between.

The genes are TRBV29-1 and TRBJ2-6, with D hard to call. In germline, CDR1 is SQVTM, CDR2 ANQGSEA. V lost 6 bases and J 4 bases, leaving 10 bases between the germline ends. The CDR3 totals 13 residues. The CDR3 protein is CSVQVGGANVLTF. CDR3 coding DNA: TGCAGCGTGCAGGTGGGGGGGGCCAACGTCCTGACTTTC.

The chain has TRBV6-5 and TRBJ2-7, with D maybe TRBD2 (6 bases). The germline CDR1 and CDR2 sequences are MNHEY and SVGAGI. The CDR3 length is 12 residues. V was cut by 2 bases and J by 7 bases, with 9 bases left in between. Here the CDR3 DNA reads TGTGCCAGCAGTTACGCCGGGGGAGAGCAGTACTTC. Residues: CASSYAGGEQYF.

The chain's CDR3 is CASSVGALSYNEQFF. The CDR3, as DNA: TGTGCCAGCAGCGTCGGGGCGCTCTCCTACAATGAGCAGTTCTTC. The chain employs TRBV27 and TRBJ2-1; tentatively, D is TRBD1 or TRBD2 (5 bases each). There are 15 residues in the CDR3. The germline gives CDR1 MNHEY, CDR2 SMNVEV (reference sequence). The V end was cut by 6 bases, the J end by 0 bases, with 12 bases between.

This sequence joins TRBV14 and TRBJ2-7; D could derive from TRBD1 or TRBD2 (5 bases each). V was trimmed by 1 base and J by 4 bases, leaving 14 bases between them. The CDR3 extends over 15 amino acids. Looked up from germline, CDR1 is SGHDN and CDR2 is FVKESK. In DNA form, the CDR3 reads TGTGCCAGCAGCCAAGGGCAGGGACCAGGTTACGAGCAGTACTTC. Encoded protein: CASSQGQGPGYEQYF. The variable domain in full, completed from reference TRBV14 and TRBJ2-7, reads EAGVTQFPSHSVIEKGQTVTLRCDPISGHDNLYWYRRVMGKEIKFLLHFVKESKQDESGMPNNRFLAERTGGTYSTLKVQPAELEDSGVYFCASSQGQGPGYEQYFGPGTRLTVT.